One and the same sample provided the 26 T cell receptor beta chains below, sequenced in a study of T cell responses to AZD1222 COVID-19 vaccine. Only in-frame clones appear in the TCRdb table, and some are missing; sequencing was by immunoSEQ multiplex PCR. Among approximately 170,000 clones, around 89% were seen once, and the ten largest hold approximately 6.9%. The sequencing used peripheral blood, collected on day 0 of AZD1222 vaccination. All receptors derive from an adult in good health.

DNA of the CDR3: TGTGCCAGCAGTGACAGGGTTCAAGAGACCCAGTACTTC. Translation gives CASSDRVQETQYF. This sequence joins TRBV2 and TRBJ2-5; TRBD1 might be the D (5 bases). The CDR3 extends over 13 amino acids. Germline V gene data show CDR1 as SNHLY and CDR2 as FYNNEI. Trimming took off 3 bases at V and 2 bases at J, with 7 bases between the two ends.

J is TRBJ2-7 and V is TRBV5-5; D uncertain. V shed 1 base and J shed 3 bases, with 11 bases lying between them. The CDR3 runs to 14 residues. CDR1 is SGHKS and CDR2 is YYEKEE in the germline V gene (reference sequence). CDR3 nucleotide sequence: TGTGCCAGCAGCTTGCGAGCGACCCTCTACGAGCAGTACTTC. It translates to CASSLRATLYEQYF.

This chain uses TRBV6-2 or TRBV6-3 with TRBJ2-7; no clear D gene. The CDR3 extends over 12 amino acids. The germline V and J ends were trimmed by 0 bases and 13 bases, with 13 bases remaining between them. Germline V gives CDR1 MNHEY, CDR2 SVGEGT. The CDR3, as DNA: TGTGCCAGCAGTTACTCCACCCCAGCCACCTACTTC. It specifies CASSYSTPATYF.

In this sample, this clone turned up a few times. The chain carries TRBV11-1 and TRBJ2-3; 11 bases align to TRBD2. This CDR3 is built from 16 residues. The germline V gene has CDR1 SGHAT and CDR2 FQDESV (reference sequence). The V gene end was trimmed by 5 bases and the J gene end by 6 bases; junction bases not matched to a gene: 10. The CDR3 loop reads CASSQLAGGRLDTQYF. In nucleotides, the CDR3 is TGTGCCAGCAGCCAGTTAGCGGGGGGGCGTCTCGATACGCAGTATTTT.

This sequence joins TRBV9 and TRBJ2-7, with D perhaps given as TRBD1 or TRBD2 (6 bases each). Germline loops: CDR1 SGDLS, CDR2 YYNGEE. V was pared by 6 bases and J by 0 bases, with 25 bases between. CDR3 length: 18 amino acids. CDR3 loop: CASTRARGWGADSYEQYF. Written as DNA, the CDR3 is TGTGCCAGCACCCGGGCCCGGGGTTGGGGGGCTGACTCCTACGAGCAGTACTTC.

The chain has TRBV13 and TRBJ2-7; TRBD1 aligns across 8 bases. CDR3 length: 16 amino acids. V was clipped by 0 bases and J by 3 bases; unmatched bases: 7. CDR1 and CDR2 from the germline V gene are PRHDT and FYEKMQ (reference sequence). CDR3 sequence: CASSLGGQVMGYEQYF. The CDR3 DNA sequence: TGTGCCAGCAGCTTAGGGGGACAGGTTATGGGCTACGAGCAGTACTTC.

The chain employs TRBV28 and TRBJ2-1; D may be TRBD1 (5 bases). The germline gives CDR1 MDHEN, CDR2 SYDVKM. CDR3 length: 14 amino acids. Trimming removed 8 bases from V and 0 bases from J, with 11 bases in between. CDR3 nucleotides: TGTGCCAGCCTATACAGGAGCTCCTACAATGAGCAGTTCTTC. Translation: CASLYRSSYNEQFF.

Worth noting for this clone: Other DNA sequences in this sample translate to the same CDR3. This sequence joins TRBV9 and TRBJ1-4; the match to TRBD1 covers 10 bases. The V and J ends lost 2 bases and 8 bases, in that order; junction bases with no gene match: 3. Germline-derived CDR1 and CDR2 are SGDLS and YYNGEE. The CDR3 has 14 amino acids. The CDR3 DNA is TGTGCCAGCAGCGTGACAGGGGGCAACGAAAAACTGTTTTTT. It codes for CASSVTGGNEKLFF.

This clone showed up just a few times. This sequence joins TRBV5-4 and TRBJ2-7; no clear D gene. V was trimmed by 0 bases and J by 2 bases, leaving 9 bases between them. Germline V gives CDR1 SGHNT, CDR2 YYREEE (reference sequence). The CDR3 runs 14 residues. DNA of the CDR3: TGTGCCAGCAGCTTGGCAACCGACCCCTACGAGCAGTACTTC. Residues: CASSLATDPYEQYF.

This clone was seen just once. The chain joins TRBV30 to TRBJ1-1; no clear D gene. The CDR3 length is 13 residues. V was trimmed by 4 bases and J by 6 bases, leaving 15 bases between them. Germline V lookup: CDR1 GTSNPN, CDR2 SVGIG (reference sequence). CDR3 sequence: CAWTTVQPSEAFF. The CDR3 DNA follows: TGTGCCTGGACCACAGTTCAACCGTCTGAAGCTTTCTTT.

The gene calls are TRBV9 and TRBJ1-1; D perhaps matches TRBD1 (6 bases). Trimming took 2 bases from V and 7 from J, leaving 12 bases between them. Per the germline V gene, CDR1 is SGDLS and CDR2 is YYNGEE. The CDR3 runs to 13 residues. DNA for the CDR3: TGTGCCAGCAGCGTGAGGGGGAGCTTTGAAGCTTTCTTT. It yields the protein CASSVRGSFEAFF.

A word on this clone: Other DNA sequences from this sample encode an identical CDR3 as well. The chain is built from TRBV18 and TRBJ2-5, with a possible D match to TRBD1 (5 bases). CDR3 size: 13 residues. Deletions cut 6 bases from V and 5 bases from J, with 13 bases between. Germline V lookup: CDR1 KGHSH, CDR2 LQKENI. Here the CDR3 reads CASSPTAGETQYF. As DNA, the CDR3 is TGTGCCAGCTCCCCGACAGCAGGGGAGACCCAGTACTTC.

This clone was counted once. The chain uses TRBV10-3 and TRBJ1-1; TRBD1 agrees at 9 bases. The CDR3 extends over 16 amino acids. V lost 4 bases and J lost 4; bases outside the gene matches: 10. The germline V gene encodes CDR1 ENHRY and CDR2 SYGVKD. The CDR3 loop reads CAISGDREGMSTEAFF. DNA of the CDR3: TGTGCCATCAGTGGGGACAGGGAGGGGATGAGCACTGAAGCTTTCTTT.

The sample holds one count of this clone. CDR3 in DNA: TGTGCCAGCAGTTACTGGGGGGGCCATAACAATGAGCAGTTCTTC. Translation: CASSYWGGHNNEQFF. J is TRBJ2-1 and V is TRBV6-5; a weak D match, TRBD2 (7 bases). This CDR3 contains 15 residues. Trimming left V 1 base short and J 5 bases short, with 12 bases between. The germline V gene has CDR1 MNHEY and CDR2 SVGAGI.

The V and J genes are TRBV4-1 and TRBJ1-5, with 7 bases that match TRBD1. CDR3 length: 14 residues. Germline-derived CDR1 and CDR2 are MGHRA and YSYEKL. V shed 4 bases, J shed 2 bases, and the junction held 2 bases outside the gene matches. CDR3 loop: CASSRGQGNQPQHF. In DNA form, the CDR3 reads TGCGCCAGCAGCCGCGGACAGGGCAATCAGCCCCAGCATTTT.

CDR3 sequence (DNA): TGTGCCAGCAGCCCTCCACAGGGAACAAATGAAAAACTGTTTTTT. Translation: CASSPPQGTNEKLFF. The rearrangement joins TRBV9 to TRBJ1-4, with D perhaps TRBD1 (6 bases). V was trimmed by 4 bases and J by 5 bases, leaving 15 bases between them. From germline, CDR1 is SGDLS and CDR2 YYNGEE. CDR3 length: 15 residues.

The chain links TRBV14 to TRBJ1-5; D gene uncertain. The CDR3 consists of 12 residues. Germline assignment: CDR1 SGHDN and CDR2 FVKESK. Trimming pared 4 bases from V and 5 bases from J, leaving 6 bases between. CDR3 amino acids: CASSLEDQPQHF. The DNA of the CDR3 is TGTGCCAGCAGCCTAGAAGATCAGCCCCAGCATTTT.

V and J are TRBV11-2 and TRBJ1-1; maybe TRBD1 (5 bases). CDR1 is SGHAT and CDR2 is FQNNGV in the germline V gene. V was trimmed by 4 bases and J by 6 bases, leaving 18 bases between them. The CDR3 contains 15 residues. This chain's CDR3 is CASSSTTVMGPEAFF. The CDR3 nucleotides read TGTGCCAGCAGCTCGACGACAGTGATGGGACCTGAAGCTTTCTTT.

The gene calls are TRBV4-2 and TRBJ2-7; D is possibly TRBD1 (5 bases). Looked up from germline, CDR1 is LGHNA and CDR2 is YNFKEQ. V was pared by 0 bases and J by 4 bases, with 13 bases between. There are 15 residues in the CDR3. This CDR3 is CASSQDFGQGYEQYF. Here the CDR3 DNA reads TGTGCCAGCAGCCAAGATTTCGGACAAGGATACGAGCAGTACTTC.

V usage is TRBV10-2 and J usage is TRBJ2-2; possible D gene TRBD1, 5 bases. The CDR3 totals 15 residues. V lost 7 bases, J lost 1 base, and 13 bases lay in between. Germline loops: CDR1 WSHSY, CDR2 SAAADI. The CDR3 nucleotides read TGCGCCAGCACAGCCCGCAGGGAGAACACCGGGGAGCTGTTTTTT. Protein: CASTARRENTGELFF.

The chain is built from TRBV3-1 (or the pseudogene TRBV3-2) and TRBJ1-2; 9 bases match TRBD1. Per germline, CDR1 LGHDT and CDR2 YNNKEL (reference sequence). V was pared by 0 bases and J by 5 bases, with 7 bases of the junction left unmatched. The CDR3 consists of 16 residues. The CDR3 bases are TGTGCCAGCAGCCAAGATATATGGGACAGGGATTATGGCTACACCTTC. Translating gives CASSQDIWDRDYGYTF.

The chain uses TRBV2 and TRBJ2-1; 9 nucleotides align to TRBD2. CDR1 and CDR2 from the germline V gene are SNHLY and FYNNEI. The CDR3 totals 13 residues. With 8 bases clipped from V and 4 bases from J, the junction kept 3 bases outside the gene matches. The CDR3 region has the DNA TGTGCCAGCGGGCTAGCGGGGTACAATGAGCAGTTCTTC. Translation: CASGLAGYNEQFF. Variable domain in full (rest from reference TRBV2 and TRBJ2-1): EPEVTQTPSHQVTQMGQEVILRCVPISNHLYFYWYRQILGQKVEFLVSFYNNEISEKSEIFDDQFSVERPDGSNFTLKIRSTKLEDSAMYFCASGLAGYNEQFFGPGTRLTVL.

This chain uses TRBV27 with TRBJ2-3, with D maybe TRBD2 (6 bases). Looked up from germline, CDR1 is MNHEY and CDR2 is SMNVEV (reference sequence). The CDR3 runs 13 residues. V gave up 5 bases and J gave up 2 bases, with 8 bases separating them. CDR3 nucleotide sequence: TGTGCCAGCAGTGGACTAATCACAGATACGCAGTATTTT. The encoded protein is CASSGLITDTQYF.

The rearrangement links TRBV2 to TRBJ1-4; tentative D call: TRBD1 (6 bases). V lost 4 bases and J 4 bases, leaving 16 bases between the germline ends. The CDR3 has 16 residues. Germline CDR1 and CDR2: SNHLY and FYNNEI. CDR3 nucleotide sequence: TGTGCCAGCAGTGTAGTTAGAGGGGGACATAATGAAAAACTGTTTTTT. Its protein product is CASSVVRGGHNEKLFF.

The V call is TRBV18, the J call TRBJ2-7, with no clear D. Germline values: CDR1 KGHSH, CDR2 LQKENI. V dropped 6 bases and J dropped 0 bases, with 9 bases sitting between them. The CDR3 is 13 residues long. The CDR3 spells CASSNDGSYEQYF. CDR3 nucleotides: TGTGCCAGCTCCAATGACGGCTCCTACGAGCAGTACTTC.

This sequence joins TRBV9 and TRBJ1-1; D uncertain. The CDR3 is 13 residues long. CDR1 SGDLS and CDR2 YYNGEE come from the germline V gene. Trimming pared 4 bases from V and 0 bases from J, leaving 7 bases between. The DNA of the CDR3 is TGTGCCAGCAGCTCAGGACTGAACACTGAAGCTTTCTTT. It yields the protein CASSSGLNTEAFF.